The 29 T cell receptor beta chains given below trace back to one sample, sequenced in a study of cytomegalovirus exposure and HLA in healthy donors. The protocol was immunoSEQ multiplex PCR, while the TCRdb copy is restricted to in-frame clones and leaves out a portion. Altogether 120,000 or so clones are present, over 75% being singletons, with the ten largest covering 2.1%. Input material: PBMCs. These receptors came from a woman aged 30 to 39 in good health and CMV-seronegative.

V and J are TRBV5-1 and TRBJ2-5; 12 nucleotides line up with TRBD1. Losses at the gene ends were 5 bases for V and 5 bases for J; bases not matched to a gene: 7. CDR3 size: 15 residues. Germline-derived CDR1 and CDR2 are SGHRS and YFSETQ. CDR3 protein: CASRVGQGAGETQYF. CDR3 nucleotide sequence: TGCGCCAGCAGGGTGGGACAGGGGGCCGGCGAGACCCAGTACTTC.

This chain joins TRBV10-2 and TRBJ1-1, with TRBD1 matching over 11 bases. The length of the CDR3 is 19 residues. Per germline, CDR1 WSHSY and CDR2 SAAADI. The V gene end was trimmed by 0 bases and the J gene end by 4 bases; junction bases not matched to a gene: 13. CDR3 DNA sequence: TGCGCCAGCAGTGAGTCGGTTACTAGGACAGGGGGCGGGTCCACTGAAGCTTTCTTT. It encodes CASSESVTRTGGGSTEAFF.

The CDR3 nucleotides read TGTGCCAGCAGGTTCGGACAGAGGGGTGAGCAGTTCTTC. Translation: CASRFGQRGEQFF. The chain links TRBV5-4 to TRBJ2-1; tentatively, D is TRBD1 (6 bases). With 5 bases removed from V and 9 bases from J, the gap between germline ends came to 15 bases. The CDR3 has 13 amino acids. Germline lookup yields CDR1 SGHNT and CDR2 YYREEE (reference sequence).

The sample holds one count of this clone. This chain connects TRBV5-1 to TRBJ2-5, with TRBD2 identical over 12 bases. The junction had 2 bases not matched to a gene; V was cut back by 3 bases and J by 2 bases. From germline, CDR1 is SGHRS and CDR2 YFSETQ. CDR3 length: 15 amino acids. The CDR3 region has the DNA TGCGCCAGCAGCTGGGGACTAGCGGGTCAAGAGACCCAGTACTTC. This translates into CASSWGLAGQETQYF.

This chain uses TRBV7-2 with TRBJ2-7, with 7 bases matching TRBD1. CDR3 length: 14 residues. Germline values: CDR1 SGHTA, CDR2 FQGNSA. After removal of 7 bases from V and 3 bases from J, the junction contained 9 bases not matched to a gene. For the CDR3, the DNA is TGTGCCAGCATGATCAAAGGGGGCGGCTACGAGCAGTACTTC. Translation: CASMIKGGGYEQYF.

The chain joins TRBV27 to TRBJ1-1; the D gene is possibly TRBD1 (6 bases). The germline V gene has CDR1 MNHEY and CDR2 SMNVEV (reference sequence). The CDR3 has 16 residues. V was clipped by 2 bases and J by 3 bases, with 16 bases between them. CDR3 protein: CASSLGQGRGYTEAFF. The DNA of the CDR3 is TGTGCCAGCAGTTTAGGGCAGGGGAGAGGGTACACTGAAGCTTTCTTT.

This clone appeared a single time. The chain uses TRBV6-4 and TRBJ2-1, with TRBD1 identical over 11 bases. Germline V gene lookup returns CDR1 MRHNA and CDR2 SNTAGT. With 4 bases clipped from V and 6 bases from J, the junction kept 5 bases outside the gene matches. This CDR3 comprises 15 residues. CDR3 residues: CASSVEGTGGNEQFF. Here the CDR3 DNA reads TGTGCCAGCAGTGTCGAGGGGACAGGGGGCAATGAGCAGTTCTTC.

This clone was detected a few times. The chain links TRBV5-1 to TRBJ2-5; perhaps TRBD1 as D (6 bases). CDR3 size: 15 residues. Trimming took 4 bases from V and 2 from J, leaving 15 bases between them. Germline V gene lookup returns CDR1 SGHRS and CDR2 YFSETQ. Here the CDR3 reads CASSPLGGEQETQYF. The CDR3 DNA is TGCGCCAGCAGCCCCCTTGGGGGCGAGCAAGAGACCCAGTACTTC.

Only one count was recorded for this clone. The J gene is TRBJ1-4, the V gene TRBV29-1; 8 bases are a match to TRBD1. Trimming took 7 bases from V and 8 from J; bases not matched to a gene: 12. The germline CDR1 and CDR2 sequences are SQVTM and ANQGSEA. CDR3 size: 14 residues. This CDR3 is CSAEPRGLGEKLFF. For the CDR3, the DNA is TGCAGCGCCGAACCCAGGGGGCTCGGGGAAAAACTGTTTTTT.

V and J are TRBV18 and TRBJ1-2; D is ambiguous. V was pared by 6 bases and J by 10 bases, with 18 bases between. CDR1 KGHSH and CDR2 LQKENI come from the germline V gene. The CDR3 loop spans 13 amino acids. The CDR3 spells CASSRGGREPYTF. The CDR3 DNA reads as TGTGCCAGCTCGAGAGGCGGGAGGGAGCCCTACACCTTC.

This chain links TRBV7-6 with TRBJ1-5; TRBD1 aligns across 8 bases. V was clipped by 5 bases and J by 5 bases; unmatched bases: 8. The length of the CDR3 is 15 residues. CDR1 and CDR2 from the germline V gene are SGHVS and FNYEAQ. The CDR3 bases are TGTGCCAGCAGCCGGATGACAGGGGCCGATCAGCCCCAGCATTTT. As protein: CASSRMTGADQPQHF.

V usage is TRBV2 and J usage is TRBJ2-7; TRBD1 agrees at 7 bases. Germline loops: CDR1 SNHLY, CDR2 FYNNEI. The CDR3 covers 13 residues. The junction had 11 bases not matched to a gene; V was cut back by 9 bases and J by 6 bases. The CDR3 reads CARATGSPLEQYF. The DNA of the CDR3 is TGTGCCAGGGCGACAGGGTCCCCCCTCGAGCAGTACTTC.

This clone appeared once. CDR3 sequence (DNA): TGTGCCAGTAGTGAGTATAAGAGGGATCGAGAGACCCAGTACTTC. It yields the protein CASSEYKRDRETQYF. The V and J genes are TRBV19 and TRBJ2-5; D may be TRBD2 (5 bases). Germline assignment: CDR1 LNHDA and CDR2 SQIVND (reference sequence). The V gene lost 5 bases and the J gene lost 4 bases, with 17 bases spanning the gap. CDR3 length: 15 amino acids.

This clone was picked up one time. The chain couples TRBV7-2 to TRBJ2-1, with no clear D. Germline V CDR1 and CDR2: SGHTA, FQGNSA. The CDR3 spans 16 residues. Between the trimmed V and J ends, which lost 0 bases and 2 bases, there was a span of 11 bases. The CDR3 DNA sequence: TGTGCCAGCAGCTTAGCGGTGGGCCAGACCTACAATGAGCAGTTCTTC. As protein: CASSLAVGQTYNEQFF.

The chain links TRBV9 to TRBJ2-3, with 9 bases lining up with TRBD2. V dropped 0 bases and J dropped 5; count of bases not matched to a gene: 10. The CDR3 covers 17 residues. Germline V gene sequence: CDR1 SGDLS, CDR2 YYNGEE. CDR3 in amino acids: CASSVAVAGGPGDTQYF. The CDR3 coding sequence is TGTGCCAGCAGCGTAGCGGTGGCGGGGGGGCCCGGAGATACGCAGTATTTT.

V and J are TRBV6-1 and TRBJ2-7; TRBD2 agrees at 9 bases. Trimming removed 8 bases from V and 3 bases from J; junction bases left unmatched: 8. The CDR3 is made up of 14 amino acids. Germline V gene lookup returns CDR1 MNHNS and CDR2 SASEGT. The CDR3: CASWLRGGDYEQYF. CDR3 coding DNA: TGTGCCAGCTGGTTGCGGGGGGGTGACTACGAGCAGTACTTC.

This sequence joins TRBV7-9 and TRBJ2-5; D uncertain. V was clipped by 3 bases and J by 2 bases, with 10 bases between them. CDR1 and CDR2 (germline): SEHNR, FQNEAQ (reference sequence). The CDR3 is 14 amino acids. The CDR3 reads CASSFDTPQETQYF. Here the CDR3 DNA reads TGTGCCAGCAGCTTCGACACACCACAAGAGACCCAGTACTTC.

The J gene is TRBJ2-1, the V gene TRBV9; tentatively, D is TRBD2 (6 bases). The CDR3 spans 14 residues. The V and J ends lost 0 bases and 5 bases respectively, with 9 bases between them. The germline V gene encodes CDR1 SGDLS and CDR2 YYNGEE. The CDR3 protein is CASSVGGGDNEQFF. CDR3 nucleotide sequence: TGTGCCAGCAGCGTAGGAGGAGGGGACAATGAGCAGTTCTTC. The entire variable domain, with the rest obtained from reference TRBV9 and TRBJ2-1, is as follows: DSGVTQTPKHLITATGQRVTLRCSPRSGDLSVYWYQQSLDQGLQFLIQYYNGEERAKGNILERFSAQQFPDLHSELNLSSLELGDSALYFCASSVGGGDNEQFFGPGTRLTVL.

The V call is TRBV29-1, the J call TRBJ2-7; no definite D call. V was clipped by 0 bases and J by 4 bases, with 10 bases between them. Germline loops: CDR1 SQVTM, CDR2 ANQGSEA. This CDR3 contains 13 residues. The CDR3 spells CSVEETGSYEQYF. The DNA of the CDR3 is TGCAGCGTTGAAGAGACGGGTAGTTACGAGCAGTACTTC.

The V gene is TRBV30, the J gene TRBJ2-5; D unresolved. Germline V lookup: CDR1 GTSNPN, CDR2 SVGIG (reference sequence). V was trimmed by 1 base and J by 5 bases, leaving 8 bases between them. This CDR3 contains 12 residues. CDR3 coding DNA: TGTGCCTGGAGTGAGATACGGGAGACCCAGTACTTC. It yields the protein CAWSEIRETQYF. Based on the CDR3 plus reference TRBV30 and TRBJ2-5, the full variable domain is SQTIHQWPATLVQPVGSPLSLECTVEGTSNPNLYWYRQAAGRGLQLLFYSVGIGQISSEVPQNLSASRPQDRQFILSSKKLLLSDSGFYLCAWSEIRETQYFGPGTRLLVL.

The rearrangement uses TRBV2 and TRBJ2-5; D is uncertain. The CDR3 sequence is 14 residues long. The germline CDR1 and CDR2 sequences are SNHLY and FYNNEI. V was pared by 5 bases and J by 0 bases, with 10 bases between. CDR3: CASSLHSHQETQYF. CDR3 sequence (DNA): TGTGCCAGCAGTCTCCACAGCCACCAAGAGACCCAGTACTTC.

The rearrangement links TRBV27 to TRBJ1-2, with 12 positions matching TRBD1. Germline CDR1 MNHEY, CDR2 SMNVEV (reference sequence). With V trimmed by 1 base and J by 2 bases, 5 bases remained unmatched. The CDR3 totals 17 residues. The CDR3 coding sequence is TGTGCCAGCAGTTTATTGGGGGACAGGGGGCGGAACTATGGCTACACCTTC. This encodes CASSLLGDRGRNYGYTF.

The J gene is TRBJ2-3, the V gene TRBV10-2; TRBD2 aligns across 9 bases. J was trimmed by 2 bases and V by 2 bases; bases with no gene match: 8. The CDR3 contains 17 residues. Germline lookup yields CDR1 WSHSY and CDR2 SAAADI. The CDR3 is CASSEVAGEHPTDTQYF. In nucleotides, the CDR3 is TGCGCCAGCAGTGAGGTAGCGGGGGAACACCCCACAGATACGCAGTATTTT.

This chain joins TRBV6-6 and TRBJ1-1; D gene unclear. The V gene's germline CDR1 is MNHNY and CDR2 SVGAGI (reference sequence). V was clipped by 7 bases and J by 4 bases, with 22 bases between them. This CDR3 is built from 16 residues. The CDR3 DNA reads TGTGCCAGCACCCAAATCGCCTCAAAGCCCTCCACTGAAGCTTTCTTT. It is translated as CASTQIASKPSTEAFF.

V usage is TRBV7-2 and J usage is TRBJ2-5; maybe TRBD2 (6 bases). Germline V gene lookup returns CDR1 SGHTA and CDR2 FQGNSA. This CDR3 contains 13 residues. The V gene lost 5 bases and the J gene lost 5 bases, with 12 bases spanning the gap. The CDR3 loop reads CASSPPGRETQYF. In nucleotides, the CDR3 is TGTGCCAGCAGCCCGCCAGGGAGGGAGACCCAGTACTTC.

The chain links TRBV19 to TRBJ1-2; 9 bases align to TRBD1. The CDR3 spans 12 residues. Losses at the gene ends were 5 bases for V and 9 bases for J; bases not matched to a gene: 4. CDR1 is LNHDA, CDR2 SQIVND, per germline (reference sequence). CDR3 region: CASSLGTGSYTF. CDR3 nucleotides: TGTGCCAGTAGTCTTGGGACAGGGAGCTACACCTTC.

The CDR3 DNA reads as TGTGCCAGCAGTTACCTCCGTAGGGGTCCCTACAATGAGCAGTTCTTC. Its protein product is CASSYLRRGPYNEQFF. This sequence joins TRBV6-5 and TRBJ2-1, with D perhaps matching TRBD1 (5 bases). The germline CDR1 and CDR2 sequences are MNHEY and SVGAGI. V shed 2 bases and J shed 2 bases, with 13 bases lying between them. This CDR3 has 16 amino acids.

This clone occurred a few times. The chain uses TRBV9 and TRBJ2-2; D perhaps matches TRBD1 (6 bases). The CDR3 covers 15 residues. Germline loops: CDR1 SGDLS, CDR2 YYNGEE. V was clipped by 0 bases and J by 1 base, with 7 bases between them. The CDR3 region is CASSVGTVNTGELFF. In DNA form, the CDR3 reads TGTGCCAGCAGCGTAGGGACAGTGAACACCGGGGAGCTGTTTTTT.

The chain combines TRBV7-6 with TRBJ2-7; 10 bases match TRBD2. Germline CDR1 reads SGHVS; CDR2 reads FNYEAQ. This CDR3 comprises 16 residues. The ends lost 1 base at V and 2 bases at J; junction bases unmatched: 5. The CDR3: CASSLVGLAGAYEQYF. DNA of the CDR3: TGTGCCAGCAGCTTAGTAGGGCTAGCGGGGGCCTACGAGCAGTACTTC.